This record concerns one TCR beta chain sequence. Its cognate antigen is unknown. These data belong to a study of T cell clonotyping in hematopoietic cell transplantation. Overall study results and limits: Broader posttransplant TCR repertoire diversity was predicted by graft donor and pretransplant recipient Inverse Simpson Index values. At the given depth, recipient repertoires were over 97% de novo clonotypes. No sorting was done, leaving CD4 and CD8 contributions mixed.

The CDR3 consists of 14 residues. Germline V gene data show CDR1 as GTSNPN and CDR2 as SVGIG (reference sequence). With 7 bases removed from V and 1 base from J, the gap between germline ends came to 16 bases. Recipient blood drawn about 28 days pretransplant and days 30, 100, 180 after. Clones were sequenced by immunoSEQ multiplex PCR, and TCRdb holds only the in-frame ones, with some missing. The sample comprises approximately 5,700 clones, 90% of which are singletons, and around 50% rests with the top ten. The clonotype originates from a female patient aged 45 to 65 who had an allogeneic stem cell transplant from an unrelated donor, so T cells may come from the graft donor. Some clones in this sample may be carry-over from other donors' samples. The chain recombines TRBV30 with TRBJ1-1; D call uncertain. The sample in question was peripheral blood mononuclear cells, obtained 100 days after allogeneic stem cell transplant. The CDR3, as DNA: TGTGCCTTTTCCCCAACACTTGGGAACACTGAAGCTTTCTTT. Amino acid sequence: CAFSPTLGNTEAFF. Drawing the rest from reference TRBV30 and TRBJ1-1, the complete variable domain is SQTIHQWPATLVQPVGSPLSLECTVEGTSNPNLYWYRQAAGRGLQLLFYSVGIGQISSEVPQNLSASRPQDRQFILSSKKLLLSDSGFYLCAFSPTLGNTEAFFGQGTRLTVV.